These 18 T cell receptor beta chains came from one sample sequenced in a study of response to subunit inactivated influenza vaccine. From the RT-PCR reads, TCRdb called clonotypes with MiXCR, one entry per CDR3 protein. The table lists some 500,000 distinct CDR3 sequences, about 25% of them singletons. The source was CD4+ T cells sorted from PBMCs, collected roughly 5 days after vaccination. Receptor source: a man aged 50 to 59 who received an inactivated influenza vaccine.

The rearrangement joins TRBV18 to TRBJ2-3; D unresolved. This CDR3 has 13 amino acids. Germline V gene sequence: CDR1 KGHSH, CDR2 LQKENI. Trimming pared 3 bases from V and 4 bases from J, leaving 8 bases between. The CDR3 spells CASSPLQSDTQYF. CDR3 in DNA: TGTGCCAGCTCACCTCTCCAATCAGATACGCAGTATTTT.

This clonotype was seen only a few times. The V gene is TRBV6-5, the J gene TRBJ2-7; D gene ambiguous. Trimming removed 2 bases at V and 1 base at J, with 15 bases between. The CDR3 extends over 16 amino acids. Germline V CDR1 and CDR2: MNHEY, SVGAGI. Here the CDR3 reads CASSYRRPANSYEQYF. The DNA of the CDR3 is TGTGCCAGCAGTTACCGGCGCCCGGCGAATTCCTACGAGCAGTACTTC.

The CDR3 region is CASSRRGANSPLHF. The DNA for the CDR3 is TGTGCCAGCAGCCGCAGGGGCGCTAATTCACCCCTCCACTTT. The V and J genes are TRBV12-3 or TRBV12-4 and TRBJ1-6, with a tentative D call TRBD1 (6 bases). V dropped 6 bases and J dropped 6 bases, with 12 bases sitting between them. This CDR3 spans 14 amino acids.

This clonotype was counted between two and nine times. This rearrangement joins TRBV4-1 to TRBJ2-5; D gene unclear. Deletions cut 1 base from V and 1 base from J, with 13 bases between. Germline CDR1 is MGHRA and CDR2 is YSYEKL. This CDR3 has 16 residues. CDR3: CASSQASWMGQETQYF. CDR3 DNA sequence: TGCGCCAGCAGCCAAGCCTCCTGGATGGGCCAAGAGACCCAGTACTTC.

In its sample, this clonotype was seen a few times. The CDR3 loop reads CASSFASGGLDTQYF. The CDR3, as DNA: TGTGCCAGCAGTTTTGCGAGCGGGGGGTTAGATACGCAGTATTTT. The rearrangement links TRBV12-3 or TRBV12-4 to TRBJ2-3, with 9 bases matching TRBD2. The CDR3 runs 15 residues. V lost 3 bases, J lost 5 bases, and 6 bases stayed unmatched.

The chain links TRBV11-3 to TRBJ2-1, with a possible D match to TRBD1 (5 bases). The V and J ends lost 5 bases and 8 bases respectively, with 13 bases between them. Per the germline V gene, CDR1 is SGHNT and CDR2 is YENEEA. This CDR3 comprises 13 residues. CDR3 sequence (DNA): TGTGCCAGCAGCCCAGGGCCGTCTGATGAGCAGTTCTTC. Translated, it gives CASSPGPSDEQFF.

This clonotype occurred a few times. The chain links TRBV11-2 to TRBJ2-3; D is ambiguous. Per the germline V gene, CDR1 is SGHAT and CDR2 is FQNNGV. CDR3 size: 15 residues. Trimming removed 0 bases from V and 0 bases from J, with 7 bases in between. The CDR3 DNA reads as TGTGCCAGCAGCTTAGATGCCCCTAGCACAGATACGCAGTATTTT. Translated, it gives CASSLDAPSTDTQYF.

This clonotype was found a few times. The chain uses TRBV10-3 and TRBJ2-6; D is uncertain. V was cut by 3 bases and J by 0 bases, with 12 bases left in between. The CDR3 has 17 amino acids. Looked up from germline, CDR1 is ENHRY and CDR2 is SYGVKD. The chain's CDR3 is CAISERTEDSGANVLTF. CDR3 coding DNA: TGTGCCATCAGTGAAAGGACCGAGGACTCTGGGGCCAACGTCCTGACTTTC.

This chain uses TRBV7-2 with TRBJ2-3; D may be TRBD1 or TRBD2 (5 bases each). V lost 1 base, J lost 3 bases, and 11 bases lay in between. The CDR3 totals 15 residues. Per germline, CDR1 SGHTA and CDR2 FQGNSA. CDR3 loop: CASSLGGIRTDTQYF. In nucleotides, the CDR3 is TGTGCCAGCAGCTTAGGGGGGATCAGGACAGATACGCAGTATTTT.

V and J are TRBV7-6 and TRBJ2-1, with 12 bases matching TRBD2. The CDR3 contains 13 residues. The J segment lost 11 bases and the V segment lost 4 bases, leaving 3 bases of the junction unmatched. Germline CDR1 and CDR2: SGHVS and FNYEAQ. The CDR3 nucleotides read TGTGCCAGCAGCTCCGGACTAGCGGGGCAGCAGTTCTTC. Translating it yields CASSSGLAGQQFF.

The chain joins TRBV6-2 or TRBV6-3 to TRBJ2-1, with TRBD1 identical over 11 bases. The CDR3 totals 15 residues. The V and J ends lost 6 bases and 2 bases, in that order; junction bases with no gene match: 3. The V gene's germline CDR1 is MNHEY and CDR2 SVGEGT. The CDR3 spells CASRMDRGPYNEQFF. In DNA, the CDR3 is TGTGCCAGCAGGATGGACAGGGGGCCCTACAATGAGCAGTTCTTC.

The chain employs TRBV6-5 and TRBJ2-3; no reliable D call. The CDR3 is 14 amino acids. Germline CDR1 reads MNHEY; CDR2 reads SVGAGI. The ends were cut back, 2 bases at V and 2 bases at J, with 8 bases in the middle. CDR3 in amino acids: CASSYLGSTDTQYF. In DNA, the CDR3 is TGTGCCAGCAGTTACCTAGGGTCCACAGATACGCAGTATTTT.

The rearrangement links TRBV5-6 to TRBJ2-3, with D possibly being TRBD1 (6 bases). CDR1 and CDR2 (germline): SGHDT, YYEEEE. Deletions cut 4 bases from V and 0 bases from J, with 12 bases between. This CDR3 comprises 15 residues. The CDR3 nucleotides read TGTGCCAGCAGCATCGGACAGACTAGCACAGATACGCAGTATTTT. It is translated as CASSIGQTSTDTQYF.

The rearrangement uses TRBV2 and TRBJ2-1; 10 bases are a match to TRBD2. The CDR3 is 16 amino acids. V was pared by 6 bases and J by 2 bases, with 7 bases of the junction left unmatched. From germline, CDR1 is SNHLY and CDR2 FYNNEI. The CDR3 DNA is TGTGCCAGCAGCCCGGGACTAGCGATTACCTACAATGAGCAGTTCTTC. This sequence encodes CASSPGLAITYNEQFF.

V gene TRBV9 combines with J gene TRBJ2-5; D perhaps matches TRBD2 (6 bases). Germline-derived CDR1 and CDR2 are SGDLS and YYNGEE. The CDR3 is 15 amino acids. Trimming shortened V by 0 bases and J by 5 bases, and 14 bases separated the two germline ends. CDR3 sequence (DNA): TGTGCCAGCAGCGTAGGCTCTGGGAGGAGCGAGACCCAGTACTTC. Its protein is CASSVGSGRSETQYF.

CDR3 amino acids: CASSGSGQTEAFF. CDR3 bases: TGTGCCAGCAGTGGATCGGGACAGACTGAAGCTTTCTTT. The genes are TRBV5-5 and TRBJ1-1; 7 positions match TRBD1. The CDR3 is 13 residues long. CDR1 and CDR2 (germline): SGHKS, YYEKEE (reference sequence). With 5 bases clipped from V and 5 bases from J, the junction kept 6 bases outside the gene matches.

V and J are TRBV4-3 and TRBJ1-4, with TRBD1 matching 10 bases. The CDR3 consists of 15 residues. The V gene end was trimmed by 4 bases and the J gene end by 7 bases; junction bases not matched to a gene: 6. Germline CDR1 reads LGHNA; CDR2 reads YSLEER. DNA for the CDR3: TGCGCCAGCAGCCCCTTTGGGACAGGGGTTGAAAAACTGTTTTTT. It codes for CASSPFGTGVEKLFF.

This clonotype was detected a few times. The rearrangement links TRBV28 to TRBJ2-7, with D possibly called TRBD1 or TRBD2 (6 bases each). The CDR3 consists of 14 residues. Germline V CDR1 and CDR2: MDHEN, SYDVKM. V lost 5 bases and J 1 base, leaving 12 bases between the germline ends. The CDR3: CASSTTGRSYEQYF. For the CDR3, the DNA is TGTGCCAGCAGTACCACAGGGAGGTCCTACGAGCAGTACTTC.